This T cell receptor beta chain was obtained from a study of T cell clonality in common variable immunodeficiency (dated by TCRdb to between 2015 and 2017). Study-wide findings and limitations: It was noted by the authors that sequencing of the repertoires of T cell subpopulations would be needed to clarify the cause of the increased clonality in CVID. Correlations between repertoire features and clinical complications were limited by patient heterogeneity within the CVID cohort. Fewer TCRbeta clones were shared among CVID subjects than among healthy controls (p < 0.0001). TCRbeta clonality was higher in CVID subjects than in healthy controls (t-test p = 0.018), and the increase was most characteristic of about a third of subjects. Reportedly, TCRbeta sequences from CVID had fewer deletions and N-nucleotide insertions, and highly modified clones with 13 or more V deletions were absent from CVID. Even though DNA input was the same, control samples had an average of about 90,000 unique sequences each, compared with some 32,000 in CVID samples.

Standard criteria, namely reduction of serum IgG, IgA and/or IgM below the normal range together with specific antibody deficiency, were applied for the diagnosis of CVID. There were roughly 45 subjects in the CVID group (around 15 female and roughly 29 male), ranging in age from about 9 to 65 years, with a mean age of around 40. Most of the CVID patients and most of the healthy controls were of Caucasian heritage. All CVID subjects had received replacement immunoglobulin therapy for at least one year at the time of study participation. When blood was collected, none of the CVID subjects were ill or on immunomodulatory or immunosuppressive medication. Heparinized peripheral whole blood samples of about 5 to 8 ml were collected from each donor. Genomic DNA from adults with common variable immune deficiency (CVID) and from healthy adult controls was used to sequence TCRbeta CDR3 repertoires. To isolate peripheral blood mononuclear cells, diluted blood was subjected to density centrifugation over Hypaque 1077 or Ficoll-Paque. Genomic DNA was obtained from unsorted mononuclear cells using either Qiagen column purification or a centrifugation-based method.

At least ten counts were recorded for this clone. Its antigen is currently not known. The sequenced fragment ends 3 residues before the CDR3 boundary, so the rest is inferred from the germline J gene. For sequencing, equivalent amounts of genomic DNA were input from CVID and control samples. For every sample, a 60 bp segment covering the rearranged TCRbeta CDR3 region was amplified and then sequenced. The immunoSEQ assay, a bias-corrected multiplex PCR with high-throughput sequencing, was employed for TCRbeta amplification. In the source study's methods: Each unique nucleotide sequence was treated as a clone and annotated with V, D and J genes, copy number and frequency. Sequences were labeled productive if in frame, and non-productive if out of frame or containing stop codons. Clonality was calculated from Shannon's entropy as previously described. The predicted amino acid sequences of productive clones were used to derive the mean CDR3 Kyte-Doolittle hydropathy. The R hclust function was used to hierarchically cluster scaled V gene usage with Manhattan distance and complete linkage. Clone sharing by CDR3 amino acid sequence was assessed by resampling 12 repertoires per group over 100 rounds. The repertoires were screened for some 69 published EBV-specific TCRbeta sequences and 200 to 250 published CMV-specific TCRbeta sequences. After two CVID samples that produced fewer than 10,000 sequences were dropped from the analysis, some 40 CVID repertoires remained. Entries here come from immuneACCESS through TCRdb and include only in-frame sequences with V and J called. Some clones fail to appear in such tables; in the studies checked, an unresolved V gene covers under half of the shortfall, and the cause of the remainder is unknown. Clone size and the V and J calls come from that table; the DNA yielded D and trimming. The table puts 20,000 or so clones in this sample, none counted just once. The top ten constitute roughly 2.5% of the sample.

The CDR3, cysteine through phenylalanine, is 14 amino acids long. The CDR3 was read in part: 33 bases, with the frame set at base 1. CDR1 and CDR2, looked up from the germline V gene (reference sequence), are LNHDA and SQIVND. Trimming costs V 5 bases and J 1 base, and their ends lie 8 bases apart. The sequencing sample was made of peripheral blood mononuclear cells. This receptor chain uses TRBV19 and TRBJ2-2, with the D gene too uncertain to name. This sequence originates from a human donor with common variable immunodeficiency. CDR3 DNA (partial): TGTGCCAGTAGTCTCCTTAAGAACACCGGGGAG. Translation gives CASSLLKNTGE. The whole CDR3 is CASSLLKNTGELFF. The full variable domain, completed from the reference TRBV19 and TRBJ2-2 proteins outside the CDR3, reads DGGITQSPKYLFRKEGQNVTLSCEQNLNHDAMYWYRQDPGQGLRLIYYSQIVNDFQKGDIAEGYSVSREKKESFPLTVTSAQKNPTAFYLCASSLLKNTGELFFGEGSRLTVL.